Listed here are 10 T cell receptor beta chains from one sample, sequenced in a study of beta chain features in type 1 diabetes. Every bit of the isolated RNA underwent reverse transcription, so sequencing read expressed TCRB transcripts. Produced via immunoSEQ multiplex PCR; TCRdb's table is partial and in-frame only. The table lists over 150,000 clones, about 8.3% of them singletons. Study results and limitations: People with Type 1 diabetes carried modestly yet significantly shorter TCRB CDR3s in all four CD4+ subsets.

These TCRs are of unknown antigen specificity. Source material: central memory CD4+ T cells from blood. These receptors all come from a woman between 18 and 30 years old with type 1 diabetes.

The chain has TRBV5-4 and TRBJ2-3; 7 positions agree with TRBD1. This CDR3 comprises 14 residues. Germline CDR1 and CDR2: SGHNT and YYREEE (reference sequence). The junction had 4 bases not matched to a gene; V was cut back by 4 bases and J by 2 bases. The DNA of the CDR3 is TGTGCCAGCAGCCTCCAGGGGGACACAGATACGCAGTATTTT. It codes for CASSLQGDTDTQYF. Filled out from reference TRBV5-4 and TRBJ2-3, the complete variable domain reads ETGVTQSPTHLIKTRGQQVTLRCSSQSGHNTVSWYQQALGQGPQFIFQYYREEENGRGNFPPRFSGLQFPNYSSELNVNALELDDSALYLCASSLQGDTDTQYFGPGTRLTVL.

This clone was recorded a few times. V and J are TRBV9 and TRBJ1-2, with D maybe TRBD1 (5 bases). This CDR3 comprises 15 residues. Germline-derived CDR1 and CDR2 are SGDLS and YYNGEE. Trimming removed 0 bases at V and 7 bases at J, with 16 bases between. Here the CDR3 reads CASSVDPGYGSGYTF. The CDR3 coding sequence is TGTGCCAGCAGCGTAGACCCAGGGTATGGTTCTGGCTACACCTTC.

V and J are TRBV28 and TRBJ2-7; 7 nucleotides match TRBD2. The CDR3 runs to 13 residues. V was pared by 7 bases and J by 4 bases, with 7 bases of the junction left unmatched. The germline gives CDR1 MDHEN, CDR2 SYDVKM. In DNA form, the CDR3 reads TGTGCCAGCATAAGCGGGAAGGTTTACGAGCAGTACTTC. Residues: CASISGKVYEQYF.

The table lists this clone with a few counts. The genes are TRBV5-1 and TRBJ2-7; tentatively, D is TRBD1 (6 bases). Germline loops: CDR1 SGHRS, CDR2 YFSETQ. The V and J ends lost 2 bases and 5 bases respectively, with 14 bases between them. This CDR3 has 14 amino acids. The chain's CDR3 is CASSLGEGGDEQYF. The DNA of the CDR3 is TGCGCCAGCAGCTTAGGCGAAGGGGGAGACGAGCAGTACTTC.

V and J are TRBV28 and TRBJ1-2, with 10 positions matching TRBD1. Germline V gene data show CDR1 as MDHEN and CDR2 as SYDVKM. With 1 base clipped from V and 7 bases from J, the junction kept 3 bases outside the gene matches. The CDR3 has 14 residues. DNA of the CDR3: TGTGCCAGCAGTTTATTGGGACAGGGGTTTGGCTACACCTTC. It encodes CASSLLGQGFGYTF.

This clone was seen more than once but under ten times. V is TRBV2 and J is TRBJ2-2; no firm D call. The CDR3 totals 15 residues. The V end was cut by 4 bases, the J end by 0 bases, with 9 bases between. The germline gives CDR1 SNHLY, CDR2 FYNNEI. The CDR3 DNA follows: TGTGCCAGCAGTGGATCCAGCGCGAACACCGGGGAGCTGTTTTTT. Amino acids: CASSGSSANTGELFF. The whole variable domain, filled in from reference TRBV2 and TRBJ2-2, reads EPEVTQTPSHQVTQMGQEVILRCVPISNHLYFYWYRQILGQKVEFLVSFYNNEISEKSEIFDDQFSVERPDGSNFTLKIRSTKLEDSAMYFCASSGSSANTGELFFGEGSRLTVL.

The genes are TRBV5-6 and TRBJ2-2; no reliable D call. This CDR3 has 13 residues. The germline CDR1 and CDR2 sequences are SGHDT and YYEEEE. Trimming took 0 bases from V and 7 from J, leaving 7 bases between them. CDR3 loop: CASSLDGDGELFF. The DNA for the CDR3 is TGTGCCAGCAGCTTGGACGGTGACGGGGAGCTGTTTTTT.

This chain links TRBV5-1 with TRBJ2-5; 7 bases line up with TRBD2. CDR1 is SGHRS, CDR2 YFSETQ, per germline. The J segment lost 2 bases and the V segment lost 4 bases, leaving 8 bases of the junction unmatched. There are 15 residues in the CDR3. The DNA for the CDR3 is TGCGCCAGCAGCCCTAGCGGCTTTCTACAAGAGACCCAGTACTTC. Protein sequence: CASSPSGFLQETQYF.

The J gene is TRBJ2-2, the V gene TRBV7-9; no reliable D call. Trimming took off 11 bases at V and 6 bases at J, with 10 bases between the two ends. Per germline, CDR1 SEHNR and CDR2 FQNEAQ (reference sequence). This CDR3 contains 11 residues. CDR3 protein: CAGTPAGELFF. In nucleotides, the CDR3 is TGTGCCGGCACGCCGGCCGGGGAGCTGTTTTTT.

V and J are TRBV9 and TRBJ1-1; TRBD1 matches at 9 bases. The CDR3 is 15 residues long. In germline, CDR1 is SGDLS, CDR2 YYNGEE. Germline trimming cut 0 bases from V and 5 bases from J; bases unmatched to any gene: 5. CDR3 bases: TGTGCCAGCAGCGTAGGGCCGGGACAGGGTACTGAAGCTTTCTTT. It translates to CASSVGPGQGTEAFF.